What follows are 9 T cell receptor beta chains derived from one specimen sequenced in a study of shared clonotypes between healthy human individuals. Assay used: immunoSEQ multiplex PCR; TCRdb lists only in-frame clones, some missing. This sample yields hundreds of thousands of clones, of which approximately 74% are seen a single time; about 1.8% belongs to the top ten. Sequencing was carried out using memory CD4+ T cells sorted from blood. The sample's subset: CD45RA-negative fraction. The receptors here all came from a woman in her 30s in good health.

The chain employs TRBV10-3 and TRBJ2-7; D is perhaps TRBD2 (5 bases). Germline V gene data show CDR1 as ENHRY and CDR2 as SYGVKD. The V and J ends lost 3 bases and 0 bases respectively, with 15 bases between them. The CDR3 runs 16 residues. The CDR3 here is CAISDPGVRSSYEQYF. CDR3 DNA sequence: TGTGCCATCAGTGACCCCGGGGTCCGCAGCTCCTACGAGCAGTACTTC.

V and J are TRBV29-1 and TRBJ2-1; TRBD2 aligns across 9 bases. Germline trimming cut 7 bases from V and 0 bases from J; bases unmatched to any gene: 13. The CDR3 has 17 amino acids. CDR1 and CDR2 (germline): SQVTM, ANQGSEA. The CDR3, as DNA: TGCAGCGCCGCCGGGACTAGCAGTTACCGCTCCTACAATGAGCAGTTCTTC. Its protein product is CSAAGTSSYRSYNEQFF.

V gene TRBV19 combines with J gene TRBJ2-3, with D perhaps matching TRBD2 (5 bases). In germline, CDR1 is LNHDA, CDR2 SQIVND (reference sequence). V gave up 3 bases and J gave up 5 bases, with 9 bases separating them. The CDR3 length is 13 residues. CDR3 sequence reads: CASSMADLDTQYF. DNA for the CDR3: TGTGCCAGTAGTATGGCGGACTTAGATACGCAGTATTTT. Supplemented by reference TRBV19 and TRBJ2-3, the full variable domain reads DGGITQSPKYLFRKEGQNVTLSCEQNLNHDAMYWYRQDPGQGLRLIYYSQIVNDFQKGDIAEGYSVSREKKESFPLTVTSAQKNPTAFYLCASSMADLDTQYFGPGTRLTVL.

Here the CDR3 reads CASSQFPTHTGELFF. The CDR3 DNA sequence: TGTGCCAGCAGCCAATTCCCCACTCACACCGGGGAGCTGTTTTTT. This chain links TRBV14 with TRBJ2-2; D is ambiguous. V shed 2 bases and J shed 3 bases, with 10 bases lying between them. The CDR3 spans 15 residues. The germline V gene has CDR1 SGHDN and CDR2 FVKESK.

The gene calls are TRBV5-1 and TRBJ2-5; TRBD1 aligns across 7 bases. This CDR3 has 15 amino acids. CDR1 is SGHRS and CDR2 is YFSETQ in the germline V gene. Trimming took 0 bases from V and 5 from J; bases not matched to a gene: 7. The CDR3 here is CASSLGGQVRETQYF. The CDR3 DNA reads TGCGCCAGCAGCTTGGGCGGACAGGTCAGGGAGACCCAGTACTTC.

This clone was observed a few times. The rearrangement uses TRBV13 and TRBJ2-1; the match to TRBD2 covers 11 bases. CDR3 length: 14 residues. Germline assignment: CDR1 PRHDT and CDR2 FYEKMQ (reference sequence). With 5 bases clipped from V and 5 bases from J, the junction kept 2 bases outside the gene matches. The CDR3 here is CASSAGLADNEQFF. In nucleotides, the CDR3 is TGTGCCAGCAGCGCGGGACTAGCGGACAATGAGCAGTTCTTC.

V and J are TRBV27 and TRBJ2-3, with 12 bases lining up with TRBD2. The CDR3 runs 18 residues. The germline V gene encodes CDR1 MNHEY and CDR2 SMNVEV (reference sequence). V dropped 2 bases and J dropped 5; count of bases not matched to a gene: 11. The CDR3 DNA is TGTGCCAGCAGTTTAACCATGTTTGGACTAGCGGGATTAGATACGCAGTATTTT. It encodes CASSLTMFGLAGLDTQYF.

V usage is TRBV6-4 and J usage is TRBJ1-2, with 7 bases lining up with TRBD1. V shed 2 bases and J 6 bases; nucleotides not matched to a gene: 12. The CDR3 covers 16 residues. CDR1 is MRHNA, CDR2 SNTAGT, per germline. CDR3 bases: TGTGCCAGCAGTGACACCACCAGACAGGGCTCCGATGGCTACACCTTC. Its translation is CASSDTTRQGSDGYTF.

V usage is TRBV2 and J usage is TRBJ1-1; TRBD1 matches at 8 bases. The CDR3 is made up of 14 amino acids. The V segment lost 3 bases and the J segment 1 base; nucleotides outside the gene matches: 1. From germline, CDR1 is SNHLY and CDR2 FYNNEI. The CDR3 here is CASSDQGANTEAFF. CDR3 sequence (DNA): TGTGCCAGCAGTGATCAGGGGGCGAACACTGAAGCTTTCTTT.